This note documents a single T cell receptor beta chain sequence. One entry per CDR3 protein results from TCRdb running MiXCR on the 5' RACE reads. In the table there are approximately 290,000 distinct CDR3 sequences, 20% of which are singletons. The entry originates in a study of CD8 T cells in ankylosing spondylitis. Germline V gives CDR1 MNHEY, CDR2 SVGAGI. This CDR3 has 15 amino acids. J was trimmed by 5 bases and V by 4 bases; bases with no gene match: 7. The receptor was derived from a female donor with ankylosing spondylitis or in good health (not recorded which). This rearrangement joins TRBV6-5 to TRBJ2-7, with 11 bases fitting TRBD2. The sequencing input was blood, either unsorted or a sorted T cell fraction (not recorded which). CDR3 region: CASSSPRGLADEQYF. Written as DNA, the CDR3 is TGTGCCAGCAGTTCTCCCCGGGGACTAGCGGACGAGCAGTACTTC.